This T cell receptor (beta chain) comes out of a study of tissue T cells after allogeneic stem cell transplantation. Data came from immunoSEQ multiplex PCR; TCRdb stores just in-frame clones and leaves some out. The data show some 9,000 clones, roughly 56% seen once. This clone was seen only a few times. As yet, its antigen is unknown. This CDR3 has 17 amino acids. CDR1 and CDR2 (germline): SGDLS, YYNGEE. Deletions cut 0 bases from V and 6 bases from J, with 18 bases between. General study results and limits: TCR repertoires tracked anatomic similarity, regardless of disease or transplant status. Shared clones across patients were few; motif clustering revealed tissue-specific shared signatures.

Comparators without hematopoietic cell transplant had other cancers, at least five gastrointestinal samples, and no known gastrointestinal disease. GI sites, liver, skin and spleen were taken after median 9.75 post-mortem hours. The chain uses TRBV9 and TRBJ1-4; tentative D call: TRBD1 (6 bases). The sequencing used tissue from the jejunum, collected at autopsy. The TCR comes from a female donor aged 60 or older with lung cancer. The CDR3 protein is CASSVGGGGAPDEKLFF. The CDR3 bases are TGTGCCAGCAGCGTAGGGGGCGGGGGCGCCCCGGATGAAAAACTGTTTTTT.